This is a list of T cell receptor beta chains from one sample in a study of PD-L1 blockade in urothelial cancer. Assay: immunoSEQ multiplex PCR; the TCRdb copy retains only in-frame clones and omits some. The table lists about 63,000 clones, 81% of them singletons, with 5.7% in the top ten. Sequenced material: PBMCs, taken around atezolizumab (anti-PD-L1) treatment. The source of these receptors is a man aged 65-85 years with urothelial cancer. CDR3s leave out the opening cysteine and the closing phenylalanine or tryptophan. Not every row has a clone size; where given, it reads once, few, many or a size class.

CDR3 protein | CDR3 length | J gene | clone size | V gene
ASSLALYSNQPQH | 13 | TRBJ1-5 | NA | TRBV7-2
ASSQTGGAKSGANVLT | 16 | TRBJ2-6 | NA | TRBV4-2
ASKHGSYNEQF | 11 | TRBJ2-1 | NA | TRBV19
AISDLSAGNTEAF | 13 | TRBJ1-1 | NA | TRBV10-3
ASSLGQSRYTQY | 12 | TRBJ2-3 | once | TRBV11-2
ASIRGRVADEQF | 12 | TRBJ2-1 | NA | TRBV2
ASSAPGHDYGYT | 12 | TRBJ1-2 | NA | TRBV5-5
ASRRGQIANYGYT | 13 | TRBJ1-2 | NA | TRBV6-5
ASSPSGGPTSYEQY | 14 | TRBJ2-7 | NA | TRBV7-6
ATRTGAGEQY | 10 | TRBJ2-7 | NA | TRBV27
ASSYGGEVGEQY | 12 | TRBJ2-7 | NA | TRBV6-5
ASRVPGQGRVEGPDTQY | 17 | TRBJ2-3 | NA | TRBV2
ASSGQGAIEPQH | 12 | TRBJ1-5 | NA | TRBV2
ASSFAPGYSYNEQF | 14 | TRBJ2-1 | NA | TRBV7-8
ASSPQEGGSRTDTQY | 15 | TRBJ2-3 | NA | TRBV9
ASSSYGTTPY | 10 | TRBJ2-5 | NA | TRBV6-5
ASSAGGWDTGELF | 13 | TRBJ2-2 | NA | TRBV7-8
ASSIRAGGGNQPQH | 14 | TRBJ1-5 | NA | TRBV19
ASSQDRGRGAEAF | 13 | TRBJ1-1 | NA | TRBV4-2
ASTHRRDRGGDDTEAF | 16 | TRBJ1-1 | few | TRBV2
ASSLRGQGAGNEQF | 14 | TRBJ2-1 | NA | TRBV11-2
ASSSTDSYEQY | 11 | TRBJ2-7 | NA | TRBV6-6
ASNQGGGTGNTIY | 13 | TRBJ1-3 | NA | TRBV28
ASSEGTYGYT | 10 | TRBJ1-2 | medium-sized | TRBV2
ASSLDLETQY | 10 | TRBJ2-5 | NA | TRBV5-1
ASSTSGRAGETQY | 13 | TRBJ2-5 | NA | TRBV18
ASSKRGQLANVLT | 13 | TRBJ2-6 | NA | TRBV28
ASSQRTGNYGYT | 12 | TRBJ1-2 | NA | TRBV4-3
ASSDSSKWERAFKNEQF | 17 | TRBJ2-1 | NA | TRBV6-1